This T cell receptor beta chain was recorded in a study of shared clonotypes between healthy human individuals. Trimming stripped 5 bases from V and 3 bases from J, with 19 bases between. Looked up from germline, CDR1 is ENHRY and CDR2 is SYGVKD. CDR3 size: 16 residues. The authors sequenced unsorted PBMC DNA on ten immunoSEQ deep assay plates. Assay: immunoSEQ multiplex PCR; the TCRdb copy retains only in-frame clones and omits some. The data show a few hundred thousand clones, 60% to 80% seen once. The sequence was collected from a woman in her 40s in good health. Some clones in this sample may be carry-over from other donors' samples. Material: PBMCs. This rearrangement joins TRBV10-3 to TRBJ2-5, with D tentatively TRBD1 (6 bases). CDR3 protein: CAISPGVGIVEETQYF. CDR3 bases: TGTGCCATCAGTCCAGGGGTTGGGATAGTTGAAGAGACCCAGTACTTC.